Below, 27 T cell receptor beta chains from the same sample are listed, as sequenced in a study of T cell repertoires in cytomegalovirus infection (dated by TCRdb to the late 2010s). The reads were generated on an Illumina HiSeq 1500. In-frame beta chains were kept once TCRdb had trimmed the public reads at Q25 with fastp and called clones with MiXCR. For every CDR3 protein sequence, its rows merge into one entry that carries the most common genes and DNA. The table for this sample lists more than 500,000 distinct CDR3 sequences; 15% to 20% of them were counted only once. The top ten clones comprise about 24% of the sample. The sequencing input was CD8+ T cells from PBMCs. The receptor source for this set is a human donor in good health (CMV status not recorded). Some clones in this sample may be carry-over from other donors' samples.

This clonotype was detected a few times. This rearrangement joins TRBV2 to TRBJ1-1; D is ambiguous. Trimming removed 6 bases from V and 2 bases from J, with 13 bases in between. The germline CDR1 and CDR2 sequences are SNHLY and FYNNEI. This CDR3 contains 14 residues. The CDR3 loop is CASRAGQLNTEAFF. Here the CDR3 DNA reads TGTGCCAGCAGAGCTGGGCAATTAAACACTGAAGCTTTCTTT.

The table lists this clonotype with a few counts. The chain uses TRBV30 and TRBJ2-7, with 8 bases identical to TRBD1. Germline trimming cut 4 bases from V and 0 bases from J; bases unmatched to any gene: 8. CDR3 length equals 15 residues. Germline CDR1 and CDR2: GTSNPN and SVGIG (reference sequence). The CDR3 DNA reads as TGTGCCTGGAACCCCAGGACAGGGCGCTCCTACGAGCAGTACTTC. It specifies CAWNPRTGRSYEQYF.

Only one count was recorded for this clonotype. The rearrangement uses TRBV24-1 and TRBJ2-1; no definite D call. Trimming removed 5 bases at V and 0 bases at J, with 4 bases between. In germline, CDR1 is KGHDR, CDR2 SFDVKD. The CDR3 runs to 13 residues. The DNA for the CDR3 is TGTGCCACCAGTGCCTTCTCCTACAATGAGCAGTTCTTC. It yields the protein CATSAFSYNEQFF.

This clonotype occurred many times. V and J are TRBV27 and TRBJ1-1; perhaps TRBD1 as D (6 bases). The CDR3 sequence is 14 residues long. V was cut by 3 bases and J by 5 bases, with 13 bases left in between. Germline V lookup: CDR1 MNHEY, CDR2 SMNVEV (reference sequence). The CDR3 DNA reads TGTGCCAGCAGTTTGGGACCTAGGGGGACTGAAGCTTTCTTT. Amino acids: CASSLGPRGTEAFF.

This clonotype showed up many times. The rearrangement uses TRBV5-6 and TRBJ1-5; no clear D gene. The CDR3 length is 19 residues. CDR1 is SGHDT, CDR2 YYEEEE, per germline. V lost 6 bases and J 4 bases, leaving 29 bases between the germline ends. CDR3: CASILLGPRTLPHNQPQHF. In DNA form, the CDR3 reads TGTGCCAGCATTCTATTAGGCCCGCGGACTCTCCCACATAATCAGCCCCAGCATTTT.

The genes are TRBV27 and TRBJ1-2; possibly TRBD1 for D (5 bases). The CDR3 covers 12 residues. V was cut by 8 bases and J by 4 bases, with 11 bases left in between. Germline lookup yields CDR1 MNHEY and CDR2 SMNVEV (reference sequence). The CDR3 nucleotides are TGTGCCAGCGGGGGGGTCGTCTATGGCTACACCTTC. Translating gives CASGGVVYGYTF.

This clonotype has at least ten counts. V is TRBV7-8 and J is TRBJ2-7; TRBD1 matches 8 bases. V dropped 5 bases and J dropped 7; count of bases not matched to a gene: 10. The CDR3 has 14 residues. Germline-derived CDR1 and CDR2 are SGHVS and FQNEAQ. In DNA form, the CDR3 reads TGTGCCAGCAGCCCCGGACAGGGATCGAGTGAGCAGTACTTC. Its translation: CASSPGQGSSEQYF.

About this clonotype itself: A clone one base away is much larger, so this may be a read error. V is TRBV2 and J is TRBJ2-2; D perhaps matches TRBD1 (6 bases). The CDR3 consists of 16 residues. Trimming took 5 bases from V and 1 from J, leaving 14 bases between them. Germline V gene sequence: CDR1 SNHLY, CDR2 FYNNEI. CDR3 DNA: TGTGCCAGCAGTTTCTCGACAGGAGTGAACACCGGGGAGCTGTTTTTT. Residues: CASSFSTGVNTGELFF.

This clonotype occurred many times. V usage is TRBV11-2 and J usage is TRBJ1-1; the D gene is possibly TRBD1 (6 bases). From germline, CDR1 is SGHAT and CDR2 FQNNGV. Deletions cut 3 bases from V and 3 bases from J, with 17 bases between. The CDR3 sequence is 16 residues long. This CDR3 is CASSFPRGGADTEAFF. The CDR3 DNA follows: TGTGCCAGCAGCTTCCCCAGGGGTGGCGCAGACACTGAAGCTTTCTTT.

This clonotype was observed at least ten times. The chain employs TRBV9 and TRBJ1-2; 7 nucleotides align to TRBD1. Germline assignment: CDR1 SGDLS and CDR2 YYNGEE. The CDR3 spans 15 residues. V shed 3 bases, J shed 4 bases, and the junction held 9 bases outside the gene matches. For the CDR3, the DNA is TGTGCCAGCAGCGCCCTACAGGGGACCCGCTATGGCTACACCTTC. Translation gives CASSALQGTRYGYTF.

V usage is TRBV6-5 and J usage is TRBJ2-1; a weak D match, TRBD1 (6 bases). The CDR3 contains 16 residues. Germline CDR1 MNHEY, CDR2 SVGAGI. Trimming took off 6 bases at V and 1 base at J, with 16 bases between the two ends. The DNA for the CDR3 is TGTGCCAGCAGCGGCACAAAGGGGGAGTCCTACAATGAGCAGTTCTTC. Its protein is CASSGTKGESYNEQFF.

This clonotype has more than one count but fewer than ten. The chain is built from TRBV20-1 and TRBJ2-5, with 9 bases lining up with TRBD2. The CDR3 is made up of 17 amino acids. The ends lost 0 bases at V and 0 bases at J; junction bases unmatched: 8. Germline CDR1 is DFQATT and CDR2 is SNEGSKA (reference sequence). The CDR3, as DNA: TGCAGTGCTAGAGATCGACTAGCGGAGGGCCACCAAGAGACCCAGTACTTC. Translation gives CSARDRLAEGHQETQYF.

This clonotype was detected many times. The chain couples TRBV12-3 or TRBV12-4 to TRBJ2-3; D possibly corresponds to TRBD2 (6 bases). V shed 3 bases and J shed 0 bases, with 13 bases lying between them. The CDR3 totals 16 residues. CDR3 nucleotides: TGTGCCAGCAGTTTCATCCCAGGGACTAGCACAGATACGCAGTATTTT. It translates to CASSFIPGTSTDTQYF.

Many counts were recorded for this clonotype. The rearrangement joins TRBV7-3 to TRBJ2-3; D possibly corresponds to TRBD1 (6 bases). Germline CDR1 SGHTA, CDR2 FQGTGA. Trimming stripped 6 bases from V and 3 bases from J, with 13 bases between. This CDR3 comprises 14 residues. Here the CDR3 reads CASRPDSYTDTQYF. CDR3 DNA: TGTGCCAGCAGACCGGACAGTTATACAGATACGCAGTATTTT.

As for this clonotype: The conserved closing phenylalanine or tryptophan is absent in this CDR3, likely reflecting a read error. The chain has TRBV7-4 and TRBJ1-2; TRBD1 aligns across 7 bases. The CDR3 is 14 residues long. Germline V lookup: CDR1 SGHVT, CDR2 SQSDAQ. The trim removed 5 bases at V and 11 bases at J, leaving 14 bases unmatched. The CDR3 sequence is CASSVTGTDLRYTV. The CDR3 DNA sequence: TGTGCCAGCAGCGTCACCGGGACAGACCTTCGATACACCGTC.

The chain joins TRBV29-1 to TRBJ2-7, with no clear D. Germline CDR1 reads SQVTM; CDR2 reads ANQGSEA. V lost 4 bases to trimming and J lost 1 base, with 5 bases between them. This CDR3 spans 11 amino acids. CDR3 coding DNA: TGCAGCGTTGTTGTATCCTACGAGCAGTACTTC. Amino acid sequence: CSVVVSYEQYF.

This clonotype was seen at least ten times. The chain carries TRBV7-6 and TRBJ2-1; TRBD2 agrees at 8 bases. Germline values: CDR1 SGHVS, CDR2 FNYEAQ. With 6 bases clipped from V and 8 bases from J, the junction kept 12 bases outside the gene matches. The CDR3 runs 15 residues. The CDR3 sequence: CASRPGLGGNHEQFF. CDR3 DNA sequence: TGTGCCAGCAGGCCGGGACTAGGAGGTAACCATGAGCAGTTCTTC.

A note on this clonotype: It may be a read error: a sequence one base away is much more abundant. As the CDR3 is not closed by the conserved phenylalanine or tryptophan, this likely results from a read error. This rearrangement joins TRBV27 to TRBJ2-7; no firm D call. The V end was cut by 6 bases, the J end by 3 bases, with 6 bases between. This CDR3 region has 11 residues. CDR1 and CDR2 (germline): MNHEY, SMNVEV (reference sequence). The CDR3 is CASRRNYEQYL. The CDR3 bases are TGTGCCAGCAGACGAAACTACGAGCAGTACTTA.

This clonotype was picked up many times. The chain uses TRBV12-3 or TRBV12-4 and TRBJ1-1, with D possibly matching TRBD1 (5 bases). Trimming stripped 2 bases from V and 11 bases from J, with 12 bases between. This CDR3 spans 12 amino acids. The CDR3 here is CASSLNRDGAFF. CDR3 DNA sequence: TGTGCCAGCAGTTTAAATAGGGACGGGGCTTTCTTT.

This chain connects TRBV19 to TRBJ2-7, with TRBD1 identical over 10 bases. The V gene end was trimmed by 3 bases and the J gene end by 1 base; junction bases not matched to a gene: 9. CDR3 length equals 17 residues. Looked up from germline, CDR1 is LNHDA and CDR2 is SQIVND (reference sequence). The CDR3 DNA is TGTGCCAGTAGTATCGCCCCCGGGACAGGGGATTCCTACGAGCAGTACTTC. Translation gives CASSIAPGTGDSYEQYF.

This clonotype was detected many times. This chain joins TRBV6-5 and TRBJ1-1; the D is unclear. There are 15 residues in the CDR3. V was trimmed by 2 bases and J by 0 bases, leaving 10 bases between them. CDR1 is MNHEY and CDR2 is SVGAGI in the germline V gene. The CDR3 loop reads CASSYTLGLNTEAFF. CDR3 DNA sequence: TGTGCCAGCAGTTACACTCTGGGGTTGAACACTGAAGCTTTCTTT.

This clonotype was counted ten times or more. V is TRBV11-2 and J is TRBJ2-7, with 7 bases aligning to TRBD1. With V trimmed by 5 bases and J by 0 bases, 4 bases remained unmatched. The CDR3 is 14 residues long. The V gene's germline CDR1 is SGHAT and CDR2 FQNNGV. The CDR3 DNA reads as TGTGCCAGCAGCGCCGGGACAGCCTCCTACGAGCAGTACTTC. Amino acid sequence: CASSAGTASYEQYF.

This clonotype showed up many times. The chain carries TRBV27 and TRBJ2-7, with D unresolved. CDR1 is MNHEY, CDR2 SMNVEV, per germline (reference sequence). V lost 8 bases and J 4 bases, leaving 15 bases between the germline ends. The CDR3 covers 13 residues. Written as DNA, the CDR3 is TGTGCCAGCGGGTTGTCGTCTCTGTACGAGCAGTACTTC. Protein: CASGLSSLYEQYF.

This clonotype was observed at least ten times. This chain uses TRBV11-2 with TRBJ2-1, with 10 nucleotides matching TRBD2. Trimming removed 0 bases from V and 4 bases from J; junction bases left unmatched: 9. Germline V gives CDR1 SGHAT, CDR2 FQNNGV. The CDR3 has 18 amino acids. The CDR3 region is CASSLDEAGGRGYNEQFF. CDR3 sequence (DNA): TGTGCCAGCAGCTTAGATGAAGCGGGGGGGCGGGGATACAATGAGCAGTTCTTC.

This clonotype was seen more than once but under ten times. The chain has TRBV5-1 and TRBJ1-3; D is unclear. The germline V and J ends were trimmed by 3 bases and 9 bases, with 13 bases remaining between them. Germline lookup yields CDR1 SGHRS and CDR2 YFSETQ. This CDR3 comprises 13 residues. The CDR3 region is CASSSVPTGTIYF. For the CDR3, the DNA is TGCGCCAGCAGCTCCGTCCCCACTGGCACCATATATTTT.

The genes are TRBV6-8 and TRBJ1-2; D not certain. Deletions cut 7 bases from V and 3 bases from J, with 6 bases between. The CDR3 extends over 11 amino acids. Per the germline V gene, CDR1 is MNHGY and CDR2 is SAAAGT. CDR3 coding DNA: TGTGCCAGCATATTTGACTATGGCTACACCTTC. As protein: CASIFDYGYTF.

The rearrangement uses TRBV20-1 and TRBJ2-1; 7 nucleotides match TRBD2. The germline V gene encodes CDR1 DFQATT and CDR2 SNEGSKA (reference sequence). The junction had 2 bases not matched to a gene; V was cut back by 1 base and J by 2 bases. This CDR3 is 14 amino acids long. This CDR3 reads CSARAGGAYNEQFF. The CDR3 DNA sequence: TGCAGTGCTAGAGCTGGGGGGGCCTACAATGAGCAGTTCTTC.